This entry lists 25 T cell receptor beta chains sequenced from one sample in a study of cytomegalovirus exposure and HLA in healthy donors. The assay was immunoSEQ multiplex PCR, and TCRdb's table has in-frame clones only and misses some. The sample lists 150,000 to 200,000 clones, approximately 88% occurring once. Material for sequencing was PBMCs. The receptors were gathered from a man between 18 and 29 years old in good health and CMV-seropositive.

J is TRBJ2-3 and V is TRBV12-2; the listed D gene, TRBD2, was not tested against the DNA. TRBV12-2 is a pseudogene locus. This CDR3 has 19 amino acids. CDR3 sequence (DNA): TGTGCAAGTCGCTTAGCGCCGAGGACTAGCGGGCTTAGCACAGATACGCAGTATTTT. The encoded protein is CASRLAPRTSGLSTDTQYF.

This chain joins TRBV10-3 and TRBJ2-2, with 10 bases that match TRBD2. In germline, CDR1 is ENHRY, CDR2 SYGVKD. V was pared by 2 bases and J by 4 bases, with 1 base of the junction left unmatched. The CDR3 is 15 amino acids. CDR3 DNA sequence: TGTGCCATCAGTGAGGCTAGCGGGGGCACCGGGGAGCTGTTTTTT. Translated, it gives CAISEASGGTGELFF.

The chain is built from TRBV13 and TRBJ1-5; D unresolved. V was pared by 4 bases and J by 7 bases, with 8 bases between. CDR3 size: 12 residues. Germline V gene lookup returns CDR1 PRHDT and CDR2 FYEKMQ (reference sequence). This CDR3 is CASSSWRQPQHF. CDR3 nucleotide sequence: TGTGCCAGCAGCTCGTGGAGACAGCCCCAGCATTTT. Complete variable domain (other parts from reference TRBV13 and TRBJ1-5): AAGVIQSPRHLIKEKRETATLKCYPIPRHDTVYWYQQGPGQDPQFLISFYEKMQSDKGSIPDRFSAQQFSDYHSELNMSSLELGDSALYFCASSSWRQPQHFGDGTRLSIL.

The V and J genes are TRBV27 and TRBJ1-1; possibly TRBD1 for D (6 bases). The CDR3 contains 14 residues. Trimming removed 5 bases at V and 0 bases at J, with 10 bases between. CDR1 and CDR2 from the germline V gene are MNHEY and SMNVEV (reference sequence). The CDR3 DNA reads TGTGCCAGCAGTCCGGACAGCATGAACACTGAAGCTTTCTTT. It is translated as CASSPDSMNTEAFF.

V and J are TRBV29-1 and TRBJ2-7; 12 nucleotides match TRBD1. The CDR3 is 14 amino acids. CDR1 SQVTM and CDR2 ANQGSEA come from the germline V gene. With 6 bases clipped from V and 4 bases from J, the junction kept 7 bases outside the gene matches. The CDR3 is CSVDTGQGAYEQYF. As DNA, the CDR3 is TGCAGCGTGGATACGGGACAGGGGGCTTACGAGCAGTACTTC.

The genes are TRBV5-1 and TRBJ2-5; TRBD1 matches 9 bases. The CDR3 has 15 residues. V shed 4 bases, J shed 0 bases, and the junction held 4 bases outside the gene matches. The germline V gene has CDR1 SGHRS and CDR2 YFSETQ. CDR3 residues: CASSTQGAYQETQYF. The CDR3, as DNA: TGCGCCAGCAGCACACAGGGGGCGTACCAAGAGACCCAGTACTTC. Drawing the rest from reference TRBV5-1 and TRBJ2-5, the complete variable domain is KAGVTQTPRYLIKTRGQQVTLSCSPISGHRSVSWYQQTPGQGLQFLFEYFSETQRNKGNFPGRFSGRQFSNSRSEMNVSTLELGDSALYLCASSTQGAYQETQYFGPGTRLLVL.

The genes are TRBV27 and TRBJ2-7, with 8 bases lining up with TRBD1. The germline V gene encodes CDR1 MNHEY and CDR2 SMNVEV (reference sequence). There are 14 residues in the CDR3. J lost 0 bases, V lost 10 bases, and 8 bases had no gene match. The CDR3 DNA sequence: TGTGCCACCACAAGGGACAGGAGCTCCTACGAGCAGTACTTC. This sequence encodes CATTRDRSSYEQYF.

The rearrangement joins TRBV6-5 to TRBJ2-7, with D possibly matching TRBD1 (6 bases). The CDR3 has 12 amino acids. Germline V gene sequence: CDR1 MNHEY, CDR2 SVGAGI. The ends were cut back, 6 bases at V and 3 bases at J, with 9 bases in the middle. The CDR3 DNA reads TGTGCCAGCAGGAGGACAGACTACGAGCAGTACTTC. Translated: CASRRTDYEQYF.

The V gene is TRBV27, the J gene TRBJ2-5, with 13 positions matching TRBD2. J gave up 4 bases and V 6 bases, and 5 bases lay outside the gene matches. The CDR3 length is 15 residues. The germline gives CDR1 MNHEY, CDR2 SMNVEV (reference sequence). The CDR3 DNA follows: TGTGCCAGCAGCCGACTAGCGGGAGGTCGAGAGACCCAGTACTTC. It is translated as CASSRLAGGRETQYF.

This clone was recorded only once. This chain uses TRBV7-2 with TRBJ1-2; 10 bases are a match to TRBD1. The V gene's germline CDR1 is SGHTA and CDR2 FQGNSA. V was pared by 4 bases and J by 4 bases, with 12 bases of the junction left unmatched. This CDR3 has 17 amino acids. The chain's CDR3 is CASSSPGQGVGTYGYTF. In DNA, the CDR3 is TGTGCCAGCAGCTCACCCGGACAGGGGGTGGGTACCTATGGCTACACCTTC.

This clone was detected many times. The chain couples TRBV5-1 to TRBJ2-7; 14 bases are a match to TRBD2. Germline CDR1 and CDR2: SGHRS and YFSETQ. V shed 3 bases and J 9 bases; nucleotides not matched to a gene: 11. The CDR3 runs 16 residues. CDR3 nucleotides: TGCGCCAGCAGCTCAGAACCGGGACTAGCGGGAGAAGGGCAGTACTTC. Translating it yields CASSSEPGLAGEGQYF.

The chain recombines TRBV29-1 with TRBJ2-7; 7 positions match TRBD1. The CDR3 is 17 amino acids. The germline V gene has CDR1 SQVTM and CDR2 ANQGSEA. The V gene end was trimmed by 6 bases and the J gene end by 5 bases; junction bases not matched to a gene: 22. The CDR3 nucleotides read TGCAGCGTCTTAGGGCGTTCGGCGACAGGGATAAAGAACGAGCAGTACTTC. Translated, it gives CSVLGRSATGIKNEQYF.

The V call is TRBV5-1, the J call TRBJ1-1, with D unclear. The germline V gene encodes CDR1 SGHRS and CDR2 YFSETQ. V shed 2 bases and J shed 1 base, with 6 bases lying between them. This CDR3 contains 13 residues. The CDR3 loop reads CASSLTPNTEAFF. The CDR3 nucleotides read TGCGCCAGCAGCTTAACACCGAACACTGAAGCTTTCTTT.

This clone has just one count. The gene calls are TRBV7-9 and TRBJ2-7; 10 bases are shared with TRBD2. Germline lookup yields CDR1 SEHNR and CDR2 FQNEAQ (reference sequence). V shed 1 base, J shed 3 bases, and the junction held 3 bases outside the gene matches. CDR3 size: 15 residues. CDR3 residues: CASSLGASGSYEQYF. The CDR3 DNA sequence: TGTGCCAGCAGCTTAGGTGCTAGCGGGAGCTACGAGCAGTACTTC.

The chain joins TRBV11-1 to TRBJ1-1, with 7 bases identical to TRBD1. The CDR3 spans 13 residues. With 8 bases clipped from V and 11 bases from J, the junction kept 14 bases outside the gene matches. Germline assignment: CDR1 SGHAT and CDR2 FQDESV (reference sequence). CDR3 in amino acids: CASSRRDSLTAFF. The CDR3 bases are TGTGCCAGCTCACGTCGGGACAGCCTGACGGCTTTCTTT.

The rearrangement joins TRBV29-1 to TRBJ2-3, with 8 bases lining up with TRBD2. Germline V lookup: CDR1 SQVTM, CDR2 ANQGSEA. The CDR3 loop spans 14 amino acids. J was trimmed by 5 bases and V by 4 bases; bases with no gene match: 8. CDR3 sequence: CSVVNRGGIDTQYF. The CDR3 region has the DNA TGCAGCGTTGTTAATCGCGGGGGGATAGATACGCAGTATTTT.

The table lists this clone with a few counts. The chain carries TRBV29-1 and TRBJ2-7; D unclear. The CDR3 extends over 11 amino acids. CDR1 is SQVTM and CDR2 is ANQGSEA in the germline V gene. The V end was cut by 4 bases, the J end by 6 bases, with 10 bases between. The CDR3 here is CSVGLAAEQYF. In nucleotides, the CDR3 is TGCAGCGTTGGCTTAGCAGCCGAGCAGTACTTC.

The chain uses TRBV5-4 and TRBJ1-1; a possible D gene is TRBD1 (6 bases). The CDR3 has 17 amino acids. Germline CDR1 and CDR2: SGHNT and YYREEE (reference sequence). The V end lost 5 bases, the J end lost 1 base, and 21 bases lay between the germline ends. The chain's CDR3 is CASRWGGRAGRNTEAFF. DNA of the CDR3: TGTGCCAGCAGGTGGGGGGGCAGGGCGGGTAGGAACACTGAAGCTTTCTTT.

CDR3 coding DNA: TGTGCCAGCAGCTTTGACCCGGGTTACGAGCAGTACTTC. Its protein product is CASSFDPGYEQYF. The rearrangement uses TRBV7-6 and TRBJ2-7; D remains ambiguous. This CDR3 spans 13 amino acids. The V gene's germline CDR1 is SGHVS and CDR2 FNYEAQ. V lost 3 bases and J lost 4, with 10 bases in between. Using reference TRBV7-6 and TRBJ2-7 for the parts outside the CDR3, the full variable domain is GAGVSQSPRYKVTKRGQDVALRCDPISGHVSLYWYRQALGQGPEFLTYFNYEAQQDKSGLPNDRFSAERPEGSISTLTIQRTEQRDSAMYRCASSFDPGYEQYFGPGTRLTVT.

The chain uses TRBV27 and TRBJ1-2; 9 positions agree with TRBD1. CDR1 and CDR2 from the germline V gene are MNHEY and SMNVEV (reference sequence). J gave up 8 bases and V 5 bases, and 12 bases lay outside the gene matches. The CDR3 is 15 residues long. CDR3 coding DNA: TGTGCCAGCAGTCCAGCGGGACAGGGTAGGGAAGGCTACACCTTC. This gives the protein CASSPAGQGREGYTF.

This chain joins TRBV27 and TRBJ1-2; D uncertain. Germline-derived CDR1 and CDR2 are MNHEY and SMNVEV (reference sequence). The V gene lost 6 bases and the J gene lost 3 bases, with 17 bases spanning the gap. The CDR3 is made up of 15 amino acids. The DNA of the CDR3 is TGTGCCAGCAGGCTGACTTCCGTGTTTGACTATGGCTACACCTTC. It translates to CASRLTSVFDYGYTF.

The chain is built from TRBV28 and TRBJ1-5; 7 bases are shared with TRBD1. V gave up 4 bases and J gave up 6 bases; unmatched junction bases: 6. The CDR3 runs to 14 residues. Germline CDR1 reads MDHEN; CDR2 reads SYDVKM. In DNA, the CDR3 is TGTGCCAGCAGTTCTACAGGGGTGATTCAGCCCCAGCATTTT. It codes for CASSSTGVIQPQHF.

V gene TRBV25-1 combines with J gene TRBJ2-7; a possible D gene is TRBD2 (6 bases). CDR1 is MGHDK, CDR2 SYGVNS, per germline. Between the trimmed V and J ends, which lost 4 bases and 2 bases, there was a span of 18 bases. This CDR3 region has 16 residues. The CDR3 region is CASSGPLGGAPYEQYF. CDR3 nucleotide sequence: TGTGCCAGCAGTGGCCCTCTGGGCGGGGCTCCCTACGAGCAGTACTTC.

J is TRBJ2-2 and V is TRBV7-9; TRBD1 might be the D (6 bases). This CDR3 has 15 residues. Germline values: CDR1 SEHNR, CDR2 FQNEAQ (reference sequence). V was shortened by 5 bases and J by 0 bases, with 10 bases between the two germline ends. CDR3: CASSPGQTNTGELFF. DNA for the CDR3: TGTGCCAGCAGCCCGGGACAAACGAACACCGGGGAGCTGTTTTTT.

The chain has TRBV5-5 and TRBJ1-5, with a tentative D call TRBD1 (6 bases). The V end was cut by 0 bases, the J end by 2 bases, with 15 bases between. The CDR3 length is 17 residues. Germline lookup yields CDR1 SGHKS and CDR2 YYEKEE (reference sequence). DNA of the CDR3: TGTGCCAGCAGCTTGGGGGGGCCCCTAGGTCGCAATCAGCCCCAGCATTTT. Protein sequence: CASSLGGPLGRNQPQHF.